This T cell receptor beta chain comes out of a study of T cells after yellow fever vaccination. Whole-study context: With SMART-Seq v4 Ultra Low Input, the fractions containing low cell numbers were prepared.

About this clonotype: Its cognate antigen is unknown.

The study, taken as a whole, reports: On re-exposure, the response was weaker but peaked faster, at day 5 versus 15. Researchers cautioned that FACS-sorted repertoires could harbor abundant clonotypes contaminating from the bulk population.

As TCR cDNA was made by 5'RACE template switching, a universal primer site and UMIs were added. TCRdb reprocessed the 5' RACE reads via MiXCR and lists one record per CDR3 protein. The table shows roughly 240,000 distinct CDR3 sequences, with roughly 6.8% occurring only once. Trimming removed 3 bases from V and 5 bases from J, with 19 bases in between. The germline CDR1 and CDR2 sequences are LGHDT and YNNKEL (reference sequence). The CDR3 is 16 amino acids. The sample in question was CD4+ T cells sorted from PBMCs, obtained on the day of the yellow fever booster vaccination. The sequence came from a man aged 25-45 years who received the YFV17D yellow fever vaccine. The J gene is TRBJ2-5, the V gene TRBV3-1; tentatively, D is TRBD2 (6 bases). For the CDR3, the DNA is TGTGCCAGCAGCCAGTGGGATCGGGCCGGAGGGGAGACCCAGTACTTC. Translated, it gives CASSQWDRAGGETQYF.